This T cell receptor beta chain appears in the sequencing data of a study of spatial heterogeneity in lung cancer. This clonotype has ten or more counts. This sample's time point: blood at routine non-recurrence follow-up after resection. In TCRdb, the 5' RACE reads were re-called with MiXCR into one record per CDR3 protein. The data show about 47,000 distinct CDR3 sequences, approximately 10% seen once. The sequence came from a male donor with early-stage non-small cell lung cancer. The sample here was PBMCs, taken at follow-up.

The DNA of the CDR3 is TGCAGCGTTGCGGTGGGACAGATTAATCAGCCCCAGCATTTT. This sequence encodes CSVAVGQINQPQHF. This chain connects TRBV29-1 to TRBJ1-5, with 7 bases matching TRBD1. The J segment lost 4 bases and the V segment lost 4 bases, leaving 7 bases of the junction unmatched. The CDR3 runs to 14 residues. CDR1 is SQVTM, CDR2 ANQGSEA, per germline.